The present T cell receptor (beta chain) was sequenced within a study of shared clonotypes between healthy human individuals (dated by TCRdb to the early 2020s). In terms of the full investigation: Three men and a couple of women, aged 18 to 49 years, made up the cohort. For each donor, CD4 naive and CD4 memory were each given three plates, CD8 naive was given two plates, and CD8 memory was given one plate. To estimate repertoire size and how much clonotype sharing occurs between individuals, the study deeply sequenced the blood TCR repertoires of five or six healthy adults. To increase sequencing depth and limit assay-specific biases, different laboratories used diverse techniques to prepare libraries and sequence TCR repertoires. Per donor, leukapheresis produced somewhere between about 0.8 and 9.5 billion PBMCs. The research as a whole found: Pairwise subsampling indicated that sequencing depth was expected to affect the degree of clonotype sharing among donors. Clonotypes shared by all four sorted-subset donors showed higher generation probabilities than non-shared clonotypes. Sharing across several donors was observed for around 5% of naive CD4, over 3% of naive CD8, 2% to 2.5% of memory CD4, and around 0.42% of memory CD8 clonotypes. Because the study included only a small number of donors, the genetic and exposure-history diversity represented was limited. Rarefaction of sorted-subset datasets indicated incomplete sequencing despite the large sequencing depth. Sampling was restricted to blood, and TCR repertoires in tissue are likely to differ from TCR repertoires in blood. Larger estimated clonotype richness was generally found for naive subsets than for memory subsets.

CDR1 is given as ENHRY and CDR2 as SYGVKD, both from the germline V gene. The CDR3, from cysteine to phenylalanine, totals 17 residues. The only DNA kept is the CDR3, 51 bases in frame from the first base. V lost 2 bases and J lost 4 bases; the stretch between them is 20 bases long. Healthy HIV-negative adults with no recently reported acute infections or vaccinations were included as donors. Every donor was a Caucasian adult residing in Nashville, Tennessee, USA. CD4+ T cells were enriched through magnetic negative selection, after which naive cells were positively selected on CD45RA and the remaining negative fraction served as the memory subset. Blood was collected by leukapheresis, and PBMCs were isolated by Ficoll-Histopaque density gradient centrifugation and then cryopreserved in liquid nitrogen vapor phase. Analytical flow cytometry was used to check the purity and quantity of every magnetically sorted T cell population. Genomic DNA was isolated from every sorted fraction and measured by UV absorbance on a Nanodrop 2000c.

As for this clone: Which antigen it targets is not known. Base quality data are lacking; no much larger clone is found one base away.

Using the deep immunoSEQ assay, TCR CDR3 regions were amplified from genomic DNA by multiplex PCR. Genomic DNA extracted from each cell subset was distributed evenly over all wells of several immunoSEQ 96-well plates, and each plate served as one replicate. For sorted subsets, roughly 200 ng genomic DNA, equal to 30,000 or so T cell genomes, was loaded into each replicate PCR. Purified libraries were measured with a Qubit 3.0 fluorometer, size-checked on a Bioanalyzer 2100, and measured again with the KAPA Library Quantification kit. A separate single-read 150-cycle Illumina NextSeq 550 flow cell was used to sequence each immunoSEQ 96-well plate. The paper's processing steps were these. Because the immunoSEQ output held only junctional sequences and lacked quality scores, the filtering could not match the filtering applied to full-length reads. To assign V/J genes and CDR3, sequences were annotated against IMGT germline references using PyIR, a Python wrapper for IgBLAST v1.9. Reads were filtered out if the reads had weak V/J assignments (E-value above 1e-6), no CDR3, stop codons, out-of-frame junctions, or ambiguous translated residues. V3J clonotypes were defined as sequences sharing an identical inferred V gene, J gene, and CDR3 amino acid sequence. Percentage overlap between repertoires was calculated by dividing the number of shared unique clonotypes by the size of the smaller repertoire. Repertoire richness was assessed with RTK rarefaction, the Chao1 estimator, and Recon v2.1 estimates of unobserved clonotypes. OLGA was used to compute generation probabilities for all TCRbeta clonotypes that the gDNA method yielded from a handful of donors. Here the immuneACCESS table is served through TCRdb, limited to in-frame sequences with V and J called. Missing clones are a known gap in these copies; in checked studies unresolved V genes cover under half, and the rest lacks a known reason. That table supplies the V and J calls and clone size; D and trimming were determined from the DNA. Present in this sample are approximately 350,000 clones, under 80% of which were seen just once. The top ten constitute about a tenth of the sample.

Here the chain combines TRBV10-3 and TRBJ1-1, with the D gene uncertain. The sequencing sample was made of memory CD4+ T cells sorted from blood. Taken with the paper, the label for cell subset or site translates to: CD45RA-negative fraction. The origin of this receptor is a man aged 25-40 years in good health. The sequence in DNA is TGTGCCATCAGTGAGCAACAGTCAGGCACACTTAGCACTGAAGCTTTCTTT. Translated, it gives CAISEQQSGTLSTEAFF.